The rows below give T cell receptor beta chains drawn from one sample of a study of CD8 T cells in ankylosing spondylitis. MiXCR, run by TCRdb on the 5' RACE reads, gives a single entry per CDR3 protein. The sample includes fewer than 400,000 distinct CDR3 sequences, under 15% of them seen just once. Material for sequencing was blood, either unsorted or a sorted T cell fraction (not recorded which). The receptors shown here come from a male donor with ankylosing spondylitis or in good health (not recorded which). Both conserved end residues are part of each CDR3. Fields, in order: clone size, J gene, V gene, D gene, CDR3 protein, CDR3 DNA. A D gene is named only where the DNA matches it firmly. Expanded clones get a size class; other rows say once, few or many, or leave the size out.

clone_size: -; j_call: TRBJ2-1; v_call: TRBV5-1; d_call: TRBD2; cdr3_aa: CASSLGGLAGVNEQFF; cdr3_nt: TGCGCCAGCAGCTTGGGCGGCCTAGCGGGAGTGAATGAGCAGTTCTTC
clone_size: -; j_call: TRBJ2-1; v_call: TRBV5-1; d_call: -; cdr3_aa: CASSFQGSSYDNEQFF; cdr3_nt: TGCGCCAGCAGCTTTCAGGGGAGCTCCTACGACAATGAGCAGTTCTTC
clone_size: few; j_call: TRBJ2-2; v_call: TRBV5-1; d_call: -; cdr3_aa: CASRFNTGELFF; cdr3_nt: TGCGCCAGCAGATTTAACACCGGGGAGCTGTTTTTT
clone_size: few; j_call: TRBJ1-5; v_call: TRBV19; d_call: -; cdr3_aa: CASSIEQGNQPQHF; cdr3_nt: TGTGCCAGTAGTATAGAACAGGGCAATCAGCCCCAGCATTTT
clone_size: few; j_call: TRBJ2-7; v_call: TRBV5-1; d_call: TRBD1; cdr3_aa: CASSLTVLGQGVHEQYF; cdr3_nt: TGCGCCAGCAGCTTGACGGTTTTAGGACAGGGCGTCCACGAGCAGTACTTC
clone_size: -; j_call: TRBJ2-1; v_call: TRBV15; d_call: -; cdr3_aa: CATSRGGAGCAGEQFF; cdr3_nt: TGTGCCACCAGCAGAGGGGGGGCAGGGTGCGCGGGTGAGCAGTTCTTC
clone_size: -; j_call: TRBJ2-3; v_call: TRBV11-3; d_call: -; cdr3_aa: CASSDEDLYSTDTQYF; cdr3_nt: TGTGCCAGCAGCGACGAGGACCTATACAGCACAGATACGCAGTATTTT
clone_size: few; j_call: TRBJ2-7; v_call: TRBV6-5; d_call: -; cdr3_aa: CASSLRGGFNEQYF; cdr3_nt: TGTGCCAGCAGTTTGAGAGGGGGATTTAACGAGCAGTACTTC
clone_size: many; j_call: TRBJ2-5; v_call: TRBV6-1; d_call: TRBD1; cdr3_aa: CASRLDRETQYF; cdr3_nt: TGTGCCAGCAGGCTGGACAGGGAGACCCAGTACTTC
clone_size: -; j_call: TRBJ2-1; v_call: TRBV29-1; d_call: TRBD2; cdr3_aa: CSSREGSSYNEQFF; cdr3_nt: TGCAGCTCACGGGAGGGTAGCTCCTACAATGAGCAGTTCTTC
clone_size: few; j_call: TRBJ1-1; v_call: TRBV11-3; d_call: -; cdr3_aa: CASSFRTIGNTEAFF; cdr3_nt: TGTGCCAGCAGCTTTCGGACAATCGGGAACACTGAAGCTTTCTTT
clone_size: many; j_call: TRBJ2-3; v_call: TRBV3-1; d_call: -; cdr3_aa: CASSQSDTQYF; cdr3_nt: TGTGCCAGCAGCCAATCAGATACGCAGTATTTT
clone_size: -; j_call: TRBJ2-7; v_call: TRBV3-1; d_call: -; cdr3_aa: CASSQSIRGVEQYF; cdr3_nt: TGTGCCAGCAGCCAATCAATTCGCGGAGTTGAGCAGTACTTC
clone_size: -; j_call: TRBJ2-1; v_call: TRBV9; d_call: TRBD2; cdr3_aa: CASSLQSGGGEQFF; cdr3_nt: TGTGCCAGCAGCCTTCAGAGCGGGGGGGGTGAGCAGTTCTTC
clone_size: few; j_call: TRBJ1-1; v_call: TRBV5-6; d_call: -; cdr3_aa: CASSLGWGSGSGDTEAFF; cdr3_nt: TGTGCCAGCAGCCTTGGCTGGGGAAGCGGGTCCGGTGACACTGAAGCTTTCTTT
clone_size: -; j_call: TRBJ1-5; v_call: TRBV7-2; d_call: -; cdr3_aa: CASSLSATVKGPQHF; cdr3_nt: TGTGCCAGCAGCTTATCAGCGACAGTGAAGGGGCCCCAGCATTTT
clone_size: few; j_call: TRBJ2-2; v_call: TRBV3-1; d_call: -; cdr3_aa: CASSQEKGELFF; cdr3_nt: TGTGCCAGCAGCCAAGAAAAGGGGGAGCTGTTTTTT
clone_size: -; j_call: TRBJ1-2; v_call: TRBV20-1; d_call: -; cdr3_aa: CSARDRLGYGYTF; cdr3_nt: TGCAGTGCTAGAGATCGCCTGGGCTATGGCTACACCTTC
clone_size: -; j_call: TRBJ2-7; v_call: TRBV9; d_call: TRBD1; cdr3_aa: CASSPRGQGNLGEQYF; cdr3_nt: TGTGCCAGCAGCCCTCGGGGACAGGGCAATCTTGGAGAGCAGTACTTC
clone_size: few; j_call: TRBJ1-6; v_call: TRBV12-3/TRBV12-4; d_call: -; cdr3_aa: CASSYDSSYNSPLHF; cdr3_nt: TGTGCCAGCAGCTACGATAGCTCCTATAATTCACCCCTCCACTTT
clone_size: many; j_call: TRBJ2-7; v_call: TRBV20-1; d_call: -; cdr3_aa: CSARGLREYF; cdr3_nt: TGCAGTGCTCGGGGTTTGAGGGAGTACTTC
clone_size: -; j_call: TRBJ1-2; v_call: TRBV30; d_call: -; cdr3_aa: CAWSVRGFGYTF; cdr3_nt: TGTGCCTGGAGTGTAAGAGGGTTTGGCTACACCTTC
clone_size: few; j_call: TRBJ1-2; v_call: TRBV12-3/TRBV12-4; d_call: TRBD1; cdr3_aa: CASGQGKNYGYTF; cdr3_nt: TGTGCCAGTGGACAGGGTAAAAACTATGGCTACACCTTC
clone_size: few; j_call: TRBJ2-3; v_call: TRBV12-3/TRBV12-4; d_call: -; cdr3_aa: CASSLVTGGTDTQYF; cdr3_nt: TGTGCCAGCAGTTTAGTTACGGGGGGCACAGATACGCAGTATTTT
clone_size: many; j_call: TRBJ2-2; v_call: TRBV5-1; d_call: -; cdr3_aa: CASSRTLLVGGGELFF; cdr3_nt: TGCGCCAGCAGTCGGACTCTACTGGTAGGCGGCGGGGAGCTGTTTTTT
clone_size: -; j_call: TRBJ2-1; v_call: TRBV6-4; d_call: -; cdr3_aa: CASSSGAGKYNEQFF; cdr3_nt: TGTGCCAGCAGCTCTGGGGCAGGGAAATACAATGAGCAGTTCTTC
clone_size: few; j_call: TRBJ2-1; v_call: TRBV20-1; d_call: -; cdr3_aa: CSAREGGRGSYNEQFF; cdr3_nt: TGCAGTGCTAGAGAGGGGGGTAGGGGCTCCTACAATGAGCAGTTCTTC
clone_size: -; j_call: TRBJ1-5; v_call: TRBV12-3/TRBV12-4; d_call: -; cdr3_aa: CASSSSGADQPQHF; cdr3_nt: TGTGCCAGCAGCTCTAGCGGGGCTGATCAGCCCCAGCATTTT
clone_size: few; j_call: TRBJ2-3; v_call: TRBV4-1; d_call: -; cdr3_aa: CASSRFGDFSTDTQYF; cdr3_nt: TGCGCCAGCAGCCGCTTCGGGGACTTCTCCACAGATACGCAGTATTTT
clone_size: -; j_call: TRBJ1-6; v_call: TRBV12-3/TRBV12-4; d_call: TRBD1; cdr3_aa: CASSNRGSSPLHF; cdr3_nt: TGTGCCAGCAGCAACAGGGGAAGTTCACCCCTCCACTTT
clone_size: -; j_call: TRBJ1-2; v_call: TRBV7-2; d_call: -; cdr3_aa: CASSPSVGIYGYTF; cdr3_nt: TGTGCCAGCAGCCCCTCCGTAGGGATCTATGGCTACACCTTC
clone_size: few; j_call: TRBJ1-1; v_call: TRBV4-2; d_call: TRBD1; cdr3_aa: CASSQDLTGGAFF; cdr3_nt: TGTGCCAGCAGCCAAGATCTGACAGGGGGAGCTTTCTTT
clone_size: many; j_call: TRBJ2-7; v_call: TRBV12-3/TRBV12-4; d_call: -; cdr3_aa: CASSLRETGTGEQYF; cdr3_nt: TGTGCCAGCAGCCTACGAGAAACAGGGACGGGCGAGCAGTACTTC
clone_size: -; j_call: TRBJ2-7; v_call: TRBV21-1; d_call: -; cdr3_aa: CASSKQREGSEQYF; cdr3_nt: TGTGCCAGCAGCAAGCAGAGGGAAGGCAGCGAGCAGTACTTC
clone_size: -; j_call: TRBJ2-3; v_call: TRBV9; d_call: -; cdr3_aa: CASSVGNGGSTDTQYF; cdr3_nt: TGTGCCAGCAGCGTAGGGAACGGGGGATCCACAGATACGCAGTATTTT
clone_size: -; j_call: TRBJ2-5; v_call: TRBV6-1; d_call: -; cdr3_aa: CASLGGDSQETQYF; cdr3_nt: TGTGCCAGTCTCGGCGGGGACTCACAAGAGACCCAGTACTTC
clone_size: -; j_call: TRBJ2-2; v_call: TRBV29-1; d_call: TRBD2; cdr3_aa: CSVLAGGNTGELFF; cdr3_nt: TGCAGCGTTCTAGCGGGGGGGAACACCGGGGAGCTGTTTTTT
clone_size: few; j_call: TRBJ1-1; v_call: TRBV7-2; d_call: -; cdr3_aa: CASSVLNTEAFF; cdr3_nt: TGTGCCAGCAGCGTCCTGAACACTGAAGCTTTCTTT
clone_size: many; j_call: TRBJ2-4; v_call: TRBV12-3/TRBV12-4; d_call: TRBD1; cdr3_aa: CASSLRVGQVNIQYF; cdr3_nt: TGTGCCAGCAGTTTAAGGGTGGGACAGGTAAACATTCAGTACTTC
clone_size: -; j_call: TRBJ1-6; v_call: TRBV28; d_call: -; cdr3_aa: CASSEHRAADGSPLHF; cdr3_nt: TGTGCCAGCAGTGAACACAGGGCCGCCGACGGGTCACCCCTCCACTTT
clone_size: -; j_call: TRBJ2-1; v_call: TRBV2; d_call: TRBD2; cdr3_aa: CASREAGSRQFF; cdr3_nt: TGTGCCAGCAGGGAAGCGGGGAGTAGGCAGTTCTTC
clone_size: many; j_call: TRBJ2-1; v_call: TRBV12-3/TRBV12-4; d_call: TRBD2; cdr3_aa: CASSLGLAVNEQFF; cdr3_nt: TGTGCCAGCAGTTTGGGACTAGCGGTGAATGAGCAGTTCTTC
clone_size: -; j_call: TRBJ2-6; v_call: TRBV2; d_call: -; cdr3_aa: CASSELGSGANVLTF; cdr3_nt: TGTGCCAGCAGTGAATTGGGTTCAGGGGCCAACGTCCTGACTTTC
clone_size: many; j_call: TRBJ1-5; v_call: TRBV12-3/TRBV12-4; d_call: -; cdr3_aa: CASSFGGRNSNQPQHF; cdr3_nt: TGTGCCAGCAGTTTTGGCGGAAGAAATAGCAATCAGCCCCAGCATTTT
clone_size: few; j_call: TRBJ2-7; v_call: TRBV4-1; d_call: TRBD1; cdr3_aa: CASSRAPGQGRYEQYF; cdr3_nt: TGCGCCAGCAGCCGGGCACCGGGACAGGGACGATACGAGCAGTACTTC
clone_size: many; j_call: TRBJ2-5; v_call: TRBV2; d_call: -; cdr3_aa: CASSLLGEETQYF; cdr3_nt: TGTGCCAGCAGCCTTCTAGGAGAAGAGACCCAGTACTTC
clone_size: many; j_call: TRBJ2-1; v_call: TRBV11-2; d_call: TRBD2; cdr3_aa: CASSSGLVTGEFF; cdr3_nt: TGTGCCAGCAGCTCGGGACTAGTCACCGGTGAGTTCTTC
clone_size: few; j_call: TRBJ1-1; v_call: TRBV6-1; d_call: TRBD1; cdr3_aa: CASTLHRGLNTEAFF; cdr3_nt: TGTGCCAGCACCCTTCACAGGGGCCTGAACACTGAAGCTTTCTTT
clone_size: few; j_call: TRBJ2-7; v_call: TRBV25-1; d_call: TRBD1; cdr3_aa: CASSEGTGISYEQYF; cdr3_nt: TGTGCCAGCAGTGAAGGGACAGGGATCTCCTACGAGCAGTACTTC
clone_size: few; j_call: TRBJ2-2; v_call: TRBV5-1; d_call: -; cdr3_aa: CASSFSGSGPGELFF; cdr3_nt: TGCGCCAGCAGCTTCTCCGGGTCCGGACCCGGGGAGCTGTTTTTT
clone_size: few; j_call: TRBJ1-1; v_call: TRBV11-2; d_call: -; cdr3_aa: CASSLRTLTRAFF; cdr3_nt: TGTGCCAGCAGCTTAAGGACCCTAACAAGGGCTTTCTTT
clone_size: -; j_call: TRBJ2-1; v_call: TRBV4-1; d_call: -; cdr3_aa: CASSQGEERREQFF; cdr3_nt: TGCGCCAGCAGCCAAGGTGAAGAGAGAAGGGAGCAGTTCTTC
clone_size: few; j_call: TRBJ2-2; v_call: TRBV2; d_call: TRBD1; cdr3_aa: CASRSWDRNTGELFF; cdr3_nt: TGTGCCAGCAGATCCTGGGACAGGAACACCGGGGAGCTGTTTTTT